This T cell receptor beta chain was sequenced for a study of CD8+ T cells in alopecia areata. Study-level findings and limits: Affected lesional scalp, above all in alopecia totalis/universalis, was more clonal than normal scalp.

This clone was observed a handful of times. Its specificity is unknown. Following RNA extraction, reverse transcription yielded cDNA that acted as the sequencing template. Here immunoSEQ multiplex PCR was the method, and the copy in TCRdb shows in-frame clones only, minus some. Altogether 150,000 to 200,000 clones are present, 59% being singletons, with the ten largest covering about 15%. Germline CDR1 and CDR2: SQVTM and ANQGSEA. Trimming left V 6 bases short and J 1 base short, with 6 bases between. The CDR3 covers 11 residues. Samples from alopecia areata patients were lesional scalp punch biopsies and peripheral blood. Cell sorting was applied to PBMCs, and CD4+ and CD8+ T cells were collected.

The specimen comprised CD4+ T cells sorted from blood, sampled at week 0. The sequence derives from a human donor with alopecia areata. This chain links TRBV29-1 with TRBJ1-1; D unresolved. CDR3 region: CSVNPNTEAFF. The DNA for the CDR3 is TGCAGCGTAAACCCGAACACTGAAGCTTTCTTT.